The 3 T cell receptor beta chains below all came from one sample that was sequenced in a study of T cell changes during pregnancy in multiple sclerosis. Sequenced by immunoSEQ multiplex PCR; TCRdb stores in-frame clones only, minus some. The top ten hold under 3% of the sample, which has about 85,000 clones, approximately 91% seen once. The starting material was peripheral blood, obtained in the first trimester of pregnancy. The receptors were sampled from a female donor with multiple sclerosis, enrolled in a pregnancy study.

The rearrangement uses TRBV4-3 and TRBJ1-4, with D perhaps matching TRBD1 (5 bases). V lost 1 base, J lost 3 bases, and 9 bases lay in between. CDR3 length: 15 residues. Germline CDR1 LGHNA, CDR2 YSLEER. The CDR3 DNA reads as TGCGCCAGCAGCCAAGTTTGGGGGGCTAATGAAAAACTGTTTTTT. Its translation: CASSQVWGANEKLFF.

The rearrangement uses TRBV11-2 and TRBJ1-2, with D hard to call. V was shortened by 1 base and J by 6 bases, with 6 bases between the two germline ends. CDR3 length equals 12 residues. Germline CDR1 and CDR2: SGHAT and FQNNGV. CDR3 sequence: CASSLAFDGYTF. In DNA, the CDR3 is TGTGCCAGCAGCTTAGCGTTTGATGGCTACACCTTC.

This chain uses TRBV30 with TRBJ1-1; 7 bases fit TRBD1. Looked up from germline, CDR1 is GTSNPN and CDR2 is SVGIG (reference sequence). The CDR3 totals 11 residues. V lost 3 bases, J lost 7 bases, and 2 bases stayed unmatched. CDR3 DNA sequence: TGTGCCTGGAGGGGACAGATTGAAGCTTTCTTT. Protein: CAWRGQIEAFF. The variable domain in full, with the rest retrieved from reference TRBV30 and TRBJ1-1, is SQTIHQWPATLVQPVGSPLSLECTVEGTSNPNLYWYRQAAGRGLQLLFYSVGIGQISSEVPQNLSASRPQDRQFILSSKKLLLSDSGFYLCAWRGQIEAFFGQGTRLTVV.